This TCR beta chain was retrieved from a study of T cell responses to AZD1222 COVID-19 vaccine. Study as a whole: The study pooled second doses at about 4 or about 12 weeks.

About this clone: Its antigen is not known.

The table came from immunoSEQ multiplex PCR; TCRdb's copy has only in-frame clones and leaves some out. The sample has around 180,000 clones, approximately 86% seen once. The junction had 3 bases not matched to a gene; V was cut back by 3 bases and J by 4 bases. This CDR3 has 15 residues. From germline, CDR1 is SEHNR and CDR2 FQNEAQ (reference sequence). Overall study findings and caveats: Repertoires were sampled only after the peak T cell response. Among those given AZD1222, only 5 to 7 were seropositive at baseline. Spike-specific TCR breadth and depth both grew after two AZD1222 doses.

The input for sequencing was peripheral blood, taken on day 0 of AZD1222 vaccination. The V gene is TRBV7-9, the J gene TRBJ2-1; 10 bases agree with TRBD2. The receptor's source is an adult in good health. CDR3 loop: CASSFPSGGYNEQFF. CDR3 nucleotide sequence: TGTGCCAGCAGCTTCCCTAGCGGGGGATACAATGAGCAGTTCTTC.